This entry describes one TCR beta chain. Its antigen is still unknown. The table came from immunoSEQ multiplex PCR; TCRdb's copy has only in-frame clones and leaves some out. Of roughly 130,000 clones in the sample, over 80% were seen once. The data are from a study of radiotherapy plus CTLA-4 blockade in lung cancer. At the level of the study: In approximately 17% of patients, objective responses were seen; 31% had disease control.

Findings and caveats of the study: Once radiotherapy plus ipilimumab had been given, TCR clones derived from tumor expanded in blood. Response was reportedly best predicted by early blood T cell clone dynamics, with interferon-beta.

V lost 3 bases to trimming and J lost 8 bases; unmatched junction nucleotides: 3. CDR1 and CDR2 (germline): SNHLY, FYNNEI. The length of the CDR3 is 12 residues. The chain is built from TRBV2 and TRBJ1-2; 7 nucleotides match TRBD1. Specimen: peripheral blood, collected from a patient treated with radiotherapy plus ipilimumab. This TCR was sampled from a human donor with non-small cell lung cancer that progressed on radiotherapy plus ipilimumab. CDR3 DNA sequence: TGTGCCAGCAGTGACAGGGGGGAAGGCTACACCTTC. Amino acids: CASSDRGEGYTF.